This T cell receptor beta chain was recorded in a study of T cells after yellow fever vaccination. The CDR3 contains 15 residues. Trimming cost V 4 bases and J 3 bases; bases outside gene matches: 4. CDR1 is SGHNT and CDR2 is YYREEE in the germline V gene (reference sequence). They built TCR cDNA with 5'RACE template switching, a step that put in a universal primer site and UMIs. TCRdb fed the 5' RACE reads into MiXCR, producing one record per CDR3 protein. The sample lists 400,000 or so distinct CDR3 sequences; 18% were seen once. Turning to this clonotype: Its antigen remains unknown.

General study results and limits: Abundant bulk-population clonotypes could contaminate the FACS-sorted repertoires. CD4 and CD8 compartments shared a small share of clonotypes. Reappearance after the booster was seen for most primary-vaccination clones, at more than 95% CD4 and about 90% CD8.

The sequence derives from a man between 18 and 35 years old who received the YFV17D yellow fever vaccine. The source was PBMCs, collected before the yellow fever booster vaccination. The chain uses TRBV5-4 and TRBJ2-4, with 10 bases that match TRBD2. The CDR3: CASSLAGDGKNIQYF. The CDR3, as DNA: TGTGCCAGCAGCCTAGCGGGGGATGGCAAAAACATTCAGTACTTC.